Listed here are 14 T cell receptor beta chains from one sample, sequenced in a study of blood T cell repertoires in COVID-19. Method: immunoSEQ multiplex PCR; TCRdb's copy keeps in-frame clones and lacks some. This sample yields hundreds of thousands of clones, of which 86% are seen a single time; approximately 1.5% belongs to the top ten. Sequenced: peripheral blood. Every receptor here comes from a woman younger than 45 with active or convalescent COVID-19.

The count of this clone is one. This chain joins TRBV5-1 and TRBJ2-3; maybe TRBD2 (5 bases). CDR1 SGHRS and CDR2 YFSETQ come from the germline V gene. The CDR3 has 14 amino acids. Trimming cost V 2 bases and J 2 bases, with 9 bases left between them. In nucleotides, the CDR3 is TGCGCCAGCAGCTTTAACGGGAACACAGATACGCAGTATTTT. Translated: CASSFNGNTDTQYF. The full variable domain, rest sourced from reference TRBV5-1 and TRBJ2-3, is KAGVTQTPRYLIKTRGQQVTLSCSPISGHRSVSWYQQTPGQGLQFLFEYFSETQRNKGNFPGRFSGRQFSNSRSEMNVSTLELGDSALYLCASSFNGNTDTQYFGPGTRLTVL.

This chain connects TRBV2 to TRBJ1-3; D remains ambiguous. This CDR3 has 15 amino acids. CDR1 is SNHLY, CDR2 FYNNEI, per germline. Trimming removed 1 base at V and 0 bases at J, with 7 bases between. The CDR3 spells CASSEVESSGNTIYF. The CDR3 coding sequence is TGTGCCAGCAGTGAAGTCGAGAGCTCTGGAAACACCATATATTTT.

This chain links TRBV19 with TRBJ2-2, with D unresolved. Germline loops: CDR1 LNHDA, CDR2 SQIVND (reference sequence). Trimming left V 4 bases short and J 2 bases short, with 8 bases between. This CDR3 has 14 amino acids. This CDR3 reads CASSTRGNTGELFF. In DNA, the CDR3 is TGTGCCAGTAGTACCAGAGGAAACACCGGGGAGCTGTTTTTT.

The chain links TRBV7-6 to TRBJ1-1; 7 bases align to TRBD1. Germline CDR1 is SGHVS and CDR2 is FNYEAQ. The CDR3 has 17 amino acids. Trimming cost V 5 bases and J 10 bases; bases outside gene matches: 22. In DNA form, the CDR3 reads TGTGCCAGCAGCCCCCGAAACGACAGGGCGCGGAGTGATTTAGCTTTCTTT. Translation gives CASSPRNDRARSDLAFF.

The chain links TRBV5-1 to TRBJ1-2; the match to TRBD1 covers 7 bases. The ends lost 4 bases at V and 3 bases at J; junction bases unmatched: 9. Germline assignment: CDR1 SGHRS and CDR2 YFSETQ. The CDR3 consists of 15 residues. Here the CDR3 reads CASSQQTGSDYGYTF. CDR3 bases: TGCGCCAGCAGCCAACAGACAGGGTCGGACTATGGCTACACCTTC.

This chain joins TRBV3-1 (or the pseudogene TRBV3-2) and TRBJ2-7; no firm D call. CDR1 is LGHDT, CDR2 YNNKEL, per germline (reference sequence). Between the trimmed V and J ends, which lost 0 bases and 3 bases, there was a span of 12 bases. The CDR3 extends over 15 amino acids. The DNA of the CDR3 is TGTGCCAGCAGCCAAGACGGTGACAATATCTACGAGCAGTACTTC. Translating it yields CASSQDGDNIYEQYF.

This chain joins TRBV9 and TRBJ1-4; D is possibly TRBD1 (5 bases). Trimming shortened V by 4 bases and J by 5 bases, and 15 bases separated the two germline ends. This CDR3 contains 15 residues. Germline assignment: CDR1 SGDLS and CDR2 YYNGEE. CDR3 nucleotides: TGTGCCAGCAGCCCTCGCGGGACGGCAAATGAAAAACTGTTTTTT. It yields the protein CASSPRGTANEKLFF.

The chain combines TRBV5-1 with TRBJ2-7; 13 positions agree with TRBD2. The CDR3 has 15 amino acids. V was clipped by 4 bases and J by 1 base; unmatched bases: 2. Germline CDR1 SGHRS, CDR2 YFSETQ. This CDR3 is CASSTSGGASYEQYF. DNA for the CDR3: TGCGCCAGCAGCACTAGCGGGGGGGCTTCCTACGAGCAGTACTTC.

This clone was found once. The V gene is TRBV5-8, the J gene TRBJ1-1; 7 bases agree with TRBD1. V shed 3 bases, J shed 7 bases, and the junction held 9 bases outside the gene matches. This CDR3 region has 14 residues. Looked up from germline, CDR1 is SGHTS and CDR2 is YDEGEE. Here the CDR3 reads CASSWGQTVIEAFF. DNA for the CDR3: TGTGCCAGCAGCTGGGGACAGACAGTTATTGAAGCTTTCTTT.

The chain couples TRBV6-1 to TRBJ1-1; a weak D match, TRBD1 (5 bases). Trimming took 3 bases from V and 0 from J, leaving 8 bases between them. This CDR3 is built from 14 residues. Germline V lookup: CDR1 MNHNS, CDR2 SASEGT. The CDR3, as DNA: TGTGCCAGCAGTGAGCCAGGGCTGAACACTGAAGCTTTCTTT. It translates to CASSEPGLNTEAFF.

The rearrangement joins TRBV2 to TRBJ1-1, with D possibly being TRBD1 (6 bases). This CDR3 contains 15 residues. Germline CDR1 SNHLY, CDR2 FYNNEI. Trimming took off 6 bases at V and 8 bases at J, with 22 bases between the two ends. In DNA form, the CDR3 reads TGTGCCAGCAGCCGACCTTCTCCGGGACACGGAGAAGCTTTCTTT. This codes for CASSRPSPGHGEAFF.

This clone appeared a few times. CDR3: CASSEDRTNTEAFF. The CDR3 DNA is TGTGCCAGCAGTGAAGACAGAACGAACACTGAAGCTTTCTTT. The chain joins TRBV2 to TRBJ1-1, with D unresolved. This CDR3 comprises 14 residues. V dropped 1 base and J dropped 1 base, with 7 bases sitting between them. Germline V gives CDR1 SNHLY, CDR2 FYNNEI. Drawing the rest from reference TRBV2 and TRBJ1-1, the complete variable domain is EPEVTQTPSHQVTQMGQEVILRCVPISNHLYFYWYRQILGQKVEFLVSFYNNEISEKSEIFDDQFSVERPDGSNFTLKIRSTKLEDSAMYFCASSEDRTNTEAFFGQGTRLTVV.

The chain joins TRBV28 to TRBJ1-2, with TRBD1 matching 9 bases. Germline V gene lookup returns CDR1 MDHEN and CDR2 SYDVKM. Unmatched junction bases numbered 10, after V lost 6 bases and J lost 8 bases. The CDR3 sequence is 14 residues long. This CDR3 is CASSEDRGLWGYTF. For the CDR3, the DNA is TGTGCCAGCAGCGAGGACAGGGGACTGTGGGGCTACACCTTC.

This chain links TRBV5-1 with TRBJ1-5, with 8 bases identical to TRBD1. The CDR3 is made up of 14 amino acids. The V and J ends lost 3 bases and 6 bases, in that order; junction bases with no gene match: 5. In germline, CDR1 is SGHRS, CDR2 YFSETQ. The CDR3 protein is CASSYTGGGQPQHF. The CDR3 DNA reads as TGCGCCAGCAGCTATACAGGGGGTGGTCAGCCCCAGCATTTT.